This TCR beta chain derives from a study of blood T cell repertoires in COVID-19 (dated by TCRdb to the early 2020s). Context from the whole study: Samples covering the acute and convalescent phases of COVID-19 were provided by collaborators in the United States, Italy and Spain. Nearly every sample came with metadata listing a de-identified subject ID, COVID-19 status, age in years and sex. Subjects who had been exposed to COVID-19, were actively infected with it, or had recovered from it provided the deeply sampled blood TCRbeta repertoires that made up the dataset. The prospective study material was composed of cDNA or gDNA derived from T cells, B-cell-depleted T cells, or PBMCs. Where available, HLA class I and class II types were obtained from metadata supplied by the sample provider rather than from assay-based typing. The repertoires were released in a freely available public database intended as a resource for research on the immune response to SARS-CoV-2. Samples were obtained from the ongoing ImmuneRACE study (first 160 participants) and from 1,254 subjects provided by 6 global collaborators.

Overall study results and their limits: The quantity of clinical and demographic metadata differed by source and by participant and was supplied without curation.

Enrolling through a virtual design, the prospective study's participants ranged in age from roughly 18 to 89 years and lived across roughly 23 United States geographic areas. Cohort assignment in the prospective study relied on participant-reported clinical history from a screening survey and a study questionnaire. ImmuneRACE Cohort 3 recovered participants were defined by two consecutive negative NP/OP PCR tests, healthcare professional clearance, or symptom resolution. Each participant in the prospective study had whole blood, serum and a nasopharyngeal or oropharyngeal swab collected by mobile phlebotomists. Participants in the prospective study had the option to provide additional blood draws and questionnaires over an approximately 2-month period. Before DNA extraction, prospective study blood samples were shipped either frozen or at room temperature. Concerning this clone: There is no known antigen for this receptor. No base quality information exists; no much larger clone differs at one position.

TCRbeta CDR3 regions were amplified from genomic DNA by means of the immunoSEQ Assay, a bias-controlled multiplex PCR. Per the authors' processing: The number of nucleated cells in each sample was estimated from the amplification of reference gene primers within the assay. Sequence reads were collapsed and filtered to measure the absolute abundance of every unique TCRbeta CDR3 rearrangement. For each sample, productive Simpson clonality was calculated as the square root of Simpson's diversity index across productive rearrangements. TCRdb mirrors the immuneACCESS table, restricted to in-frame sequences. Some clones are absent from its copies; in checked studies, under half trace to an unresolved V gene, and the reason for the others is unknown. Clone size and the V and J calls come from that table; the DNA yielded D and trimming. For this sample there are 200,000 to 250,000 clones; 87% appear just once. The ten top clones hold under 14% of the sample.

The sample taken for sequencing was PBMCs or T cells enriched from blood (not recorded which). This TCR was sampled from a man aged 25 to 45 who had recovered from COVID-19.

The CDR3 reads as follows: CSAKNSYEQFF. The DNA is as follows: TGCAGTGCTAAGAATAGTTATGAGCAGTTCTTC. The V and J segments used are TRBV20-1 and TRBJ2-1, with the D gene uncertain. The cysteine opens and the phenylalanine closes a CDR3 of 11 amino acids. Solely the CDR3 DNA is kept, with 33 bases framed from the first base. The germline V gene (reference sequence) specifies DFQATT as CDR1 and SNEGSKA as CDR2. V sheds 4 bases and J sheds 8 bases, leaving 9 bases between their ends.